The 4 T cell receptor beta chains reported below all come from one sample, sequenced in a study of Ad26.COV2.S vaccination and SARS-CoV-2 variants. The repertoire was sequenced with immunoSEQ multiplex PCR; TCRdb's copy has only in-frame clones and lacks some. The sample lists 350,000 to 500,000 clones, approximately 92% seen once, with about 2.5% in the top ten. Treatment here: around 19 received Ad26.COV2.S at low or high dose, single or two shots; several received placebo; per-sample allocation not given. Material that was analyzed had been drawn on day 63 after the first vaccine or placebo injection. The sample consisted of peripheral blood, taken in a trial of Ad26.COV2.S vaccine versus placebo. These receptors came from a person aged 18-65 years who received the Ad26.COV2.S COVID-19 vaccine or a placebo.

The gene calls are TRBV15 and TRBJ1-3; TRBD1 might be the D (6 bases). Germline CDR1 is LNHNV and CDR2 is YYDKDF (reference sequence). V lost 7 bases and J lost 2, with 15 bases in between. The CDR3 runs 15 residues. CDR3 sequence reads: CATTELGGTGNTIYF. The DNA for the CDR3 is TGTGCCACCACCGAGTTGGGGGGCACTGGAAACACCATATATTTT.

This sequence joins TRBV5-1 and TRBJ2-3; D remains ambiguous. The V end was cut by 0 bases, the J end by 6 bases, with 8 bases between. CDR3 length: 13 amino acids. Germline CDR1 SGHRS, CDR2 YFSETQ. The CDR3 nucleotides read TGCGCCAGCAGCTTGGAGGTGGTGGATACGCAGTATTTT. It encodes CASSLEVVDTQYF.

This clone was counted once. The rearrangement links TRBV21-1 to TRBJ1-3. TRBV21-1 is classified as a pseudogene. This CDR3 is built from 17 residues. The CDR3 DNA follows: TGTGCCAGCAGCCCTAGGGAAAAGGGTAAATCGGGAAACACCATATATTTT. Residues: CASSPREKGKSGNTIYF.

The V call is TRBV24-1, the J call TRBJ2-3, with D perhaps TRBD1 or TRBD2 (6 bases each). There are 16 residues in the CDR3. Germline values: CDR1 KGHDR, CDR2 SFDVKD. Trimming pared 1 base from V and 1 base from J, leaving 11 bases between. CDR3 bases: TGTGCCACCAGTGATTTTAAGGGGGGAGGCACAGATACGCAGTATTTT. Translated, it gives CATSDFKGGGTDTQYF.